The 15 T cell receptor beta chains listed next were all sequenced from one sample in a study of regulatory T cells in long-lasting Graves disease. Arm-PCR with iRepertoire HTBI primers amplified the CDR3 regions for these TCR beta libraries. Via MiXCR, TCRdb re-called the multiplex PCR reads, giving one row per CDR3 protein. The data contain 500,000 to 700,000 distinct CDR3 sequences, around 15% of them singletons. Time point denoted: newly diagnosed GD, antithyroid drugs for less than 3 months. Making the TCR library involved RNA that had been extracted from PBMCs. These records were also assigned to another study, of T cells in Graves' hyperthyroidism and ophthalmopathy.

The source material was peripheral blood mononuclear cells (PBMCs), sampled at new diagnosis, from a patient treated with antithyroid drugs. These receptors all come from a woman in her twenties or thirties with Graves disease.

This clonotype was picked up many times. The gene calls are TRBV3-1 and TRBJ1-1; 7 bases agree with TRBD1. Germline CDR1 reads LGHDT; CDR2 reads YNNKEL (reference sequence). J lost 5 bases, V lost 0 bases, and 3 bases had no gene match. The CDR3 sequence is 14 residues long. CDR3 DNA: TGTGCCAGCAGCCAAGACACAGGGGATACTGAAGCTTTCTTT. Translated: CASSQDTGDTEAFF.

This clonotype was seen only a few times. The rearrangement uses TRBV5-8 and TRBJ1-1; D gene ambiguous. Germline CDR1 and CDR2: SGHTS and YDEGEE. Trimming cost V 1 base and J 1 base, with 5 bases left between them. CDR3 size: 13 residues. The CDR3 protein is CASSLHPNTEAFF. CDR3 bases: TGTGCCAGCAGCTTGCACCCGAACACTGAAGCTTTCTTT.

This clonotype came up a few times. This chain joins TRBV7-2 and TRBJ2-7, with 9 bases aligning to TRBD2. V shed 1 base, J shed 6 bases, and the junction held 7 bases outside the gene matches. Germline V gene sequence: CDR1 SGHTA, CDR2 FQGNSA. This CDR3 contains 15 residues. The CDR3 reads CASSLVAGVRSEQYF. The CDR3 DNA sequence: TGTGCCAGCAGCTTAGTAGCGGGAGTGCGTTCCGAGCAGTACTTC.

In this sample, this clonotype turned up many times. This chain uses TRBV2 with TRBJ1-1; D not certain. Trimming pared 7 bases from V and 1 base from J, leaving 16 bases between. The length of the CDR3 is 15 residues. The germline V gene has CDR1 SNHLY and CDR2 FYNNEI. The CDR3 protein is CASTGTNPGNTEAFF. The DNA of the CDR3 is TGTGCCAGCACAGGAACAAATCCGGGGAACACTGAAGCTTTCTTT.

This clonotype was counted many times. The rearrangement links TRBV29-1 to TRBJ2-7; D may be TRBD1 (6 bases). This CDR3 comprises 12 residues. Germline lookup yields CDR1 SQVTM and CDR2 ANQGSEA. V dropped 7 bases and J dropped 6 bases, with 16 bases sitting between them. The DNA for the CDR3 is TGCAGCGCTGGCAGGGGTACGAGCGAGCAGTACTTC. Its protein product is CSAGRGTSEQYF.

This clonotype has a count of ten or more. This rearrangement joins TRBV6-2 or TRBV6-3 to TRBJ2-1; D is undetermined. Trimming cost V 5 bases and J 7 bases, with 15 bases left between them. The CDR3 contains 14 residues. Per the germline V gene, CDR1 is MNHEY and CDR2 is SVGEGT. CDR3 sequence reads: CASSEGRLSNEQFF. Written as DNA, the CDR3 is TGTGCCAGCAGTGAAGGACGTCTCTCGAATGAGCAGTTCTTC.

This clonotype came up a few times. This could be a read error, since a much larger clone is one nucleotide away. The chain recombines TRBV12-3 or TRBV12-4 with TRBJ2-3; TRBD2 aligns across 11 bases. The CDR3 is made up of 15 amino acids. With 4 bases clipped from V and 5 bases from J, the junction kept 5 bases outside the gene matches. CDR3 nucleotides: TGTGCCAGCAGTTCACTAGCGGGAGTAAAAGATACGCAGTATTTT. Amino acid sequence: CASSSLAGVKDTQYF.

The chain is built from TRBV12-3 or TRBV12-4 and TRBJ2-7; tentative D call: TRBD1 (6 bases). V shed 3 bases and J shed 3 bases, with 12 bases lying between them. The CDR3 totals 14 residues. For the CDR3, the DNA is TGTGCCAGCAGTTTTGGGACACTCAACTACGAGCAGTACTTC. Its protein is CASSFGTLNYEQYF.

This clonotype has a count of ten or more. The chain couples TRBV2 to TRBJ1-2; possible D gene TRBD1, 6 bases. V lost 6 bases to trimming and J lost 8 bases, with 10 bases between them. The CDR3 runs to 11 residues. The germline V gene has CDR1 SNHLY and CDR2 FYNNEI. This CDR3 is CASRAGDGYTF. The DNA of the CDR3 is TGTGCCAGCAGGGCAGGGGACGGCTACACCTTC.

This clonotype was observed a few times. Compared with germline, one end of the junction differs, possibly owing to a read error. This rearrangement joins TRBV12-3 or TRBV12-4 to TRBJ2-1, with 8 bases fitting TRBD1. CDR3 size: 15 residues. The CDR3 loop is CVSRTQGAGYNEQFF. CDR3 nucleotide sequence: TGTGTCAGCAGAACCCAGGGGGCCGGCTACAATGAGCAGTTCTTC.

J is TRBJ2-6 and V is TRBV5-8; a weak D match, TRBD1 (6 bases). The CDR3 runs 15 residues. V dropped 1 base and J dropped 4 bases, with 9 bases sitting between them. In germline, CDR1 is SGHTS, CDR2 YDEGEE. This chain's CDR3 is CASSLTGLGANVLTF. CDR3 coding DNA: TGTGCCAGCAGCTTGACAGGGCTAGGGGCCAACGTCCTGACTTTC.

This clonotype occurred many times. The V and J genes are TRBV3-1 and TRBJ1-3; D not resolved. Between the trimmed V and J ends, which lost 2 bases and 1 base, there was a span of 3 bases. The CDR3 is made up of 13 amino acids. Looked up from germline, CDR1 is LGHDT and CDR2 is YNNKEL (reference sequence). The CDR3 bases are TGTGCCAGCAGCCAAACATCTGGAAACACCATATATTTT. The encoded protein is CASSQTSGNTIYF.

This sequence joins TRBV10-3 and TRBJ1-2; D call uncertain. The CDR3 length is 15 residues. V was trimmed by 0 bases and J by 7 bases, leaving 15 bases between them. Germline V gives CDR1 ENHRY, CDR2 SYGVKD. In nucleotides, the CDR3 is TGTGCCATCAGTGAGTCAGTAGGTGGGATTGGTGGCTACACCTTC. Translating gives CAISESVGGIGGYTF.

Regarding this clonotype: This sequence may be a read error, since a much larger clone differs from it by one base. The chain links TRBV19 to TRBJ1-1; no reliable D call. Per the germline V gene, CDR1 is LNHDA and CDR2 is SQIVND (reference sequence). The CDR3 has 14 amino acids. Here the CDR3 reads CASSEPRQNAEAFF. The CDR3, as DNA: TGTGCCAGTAGCGAACCGCGGCAGAACGCTGAAGCTTTCTTT.

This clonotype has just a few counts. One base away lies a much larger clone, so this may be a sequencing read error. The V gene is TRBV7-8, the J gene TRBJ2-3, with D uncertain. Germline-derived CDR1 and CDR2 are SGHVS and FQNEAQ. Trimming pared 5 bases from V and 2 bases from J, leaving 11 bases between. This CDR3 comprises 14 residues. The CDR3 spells CASSLDGTTDTQYF. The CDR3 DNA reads TGTGCCAGCAGCCTCGACGGAACCACAGATACGCAGTATTTT.